One and the same sample provided the 24 T cell receptor beta chains below, sequenced in a study of blood T cell repertoires in COVID-19. Clones were read by immunoSEQ multiplex PCR, and TCRdb kept only the in-frame ones, dropping some. This table has hundreds of thousands of clones, 88% appearing once. The source material was peripheral blood. These receptors all stem from a human donor in a cohort sampled during active COVID-19.

The chain uses TRBV7-6 and TRBJ2-5; 13 bases align to TRBD2. The CDR3 runs 16 residues. V trimming: 5 bases; J trimming: 4 bases; junction bases outside the gene matches: 7. CDR1 is SGHVS and CDR2 is FNYEAQ in the germline V gene. CDR3 in amino acids: CASSQRTSGSTETQYF. CDR3 in DNA: TGTGCCAGCAGCCAACGGACTAGCGGGAGTACAGAGACCCAGTACTTC.

The rearrangement uses TRBV18 and TRBJ2-2, with 7 nucleotides matching TRBD1. The germline gives CDR1 KGHSH, CDR2 LQKENI. The CDR3 covers 15 residues. With 3 bases clipped from V and 3 bases from J, the junction kept 4 bases outside the gene matches. The CDR3 here is CASSPETGYTGELFF. The CDR3 DNA reads as TGTGCCAGCTCACCGGAGACAGGGTACACCGGGGAGCTGTTTTTT.

The genes are TRBV3-1 (or the pseudogene TRBV3-2) and TRBJ2-1, with D possibly TRBD2 on 6 matching bases. Trimming removed 4 bases from V and 5 bases from J, with 15 bases in between. CDR1 is LGHDT and CDR2 is YNNKEL in the germline V gene (reference sequence). This CDR3 has 15 residues. DNA of the CDR3: TGTGCCAGCAGCCCCCTAGCCGGAGGGCACAATGAGCAGTTCTTC. Amino acid sequence: CASSPLAGGHNEQFF.

The genes are TRBV29-1 and TRBJ1-2; 11 nucleotides match TRBD1. Germline CDR1 reads SQVTM; CDR2 reads ANQGSEA. V gave up 6 bases and J gave up 6 bases; unmatched junction bases: 3. The CDR3 spans 12 residues. The CDR3 reads CSVDRGHDGYTF. CDR3 nucleotide sequence: TGCAGCGTGGACAGGGGGCACGATGGCTACACCTTC.

This chain connects TRBV10-1 to TRBJ1-5; D is uncertain. Germline lookup yields CDR1 WNHNN and CDR2 SYGVQD (reference sequence). CDR3 length: 13 residues. V lost 10 bases and J 2 bases, leaving 12 bases between the germline ends. CDR3 region: CATKVGGNQPQHF. In nucleotides, the CDR3 is TGCGCCACCAAAGTCGGGGGCAATCAGCCCCAGCATTTT.

This clone was observed a single time. V gene TRBV19 combines with J gene TRBJ1-2, with 7 bases identical to TRBD1. V shed 6 bases and J 4 bases; nucleotides not matched to a gene: 14. The CDR3 runs to 16 residues. Per germline, CDR1 LNHDA and CDR2 SQIVND (reference sequence). The DNA for the CDR3 is TGTGCCAGTAGAACCAACAGGGGCAGGGGCGGCTATGGCTACACCTTC. It translates to CASRTNRGRGGYGYTF. The full variable domain, its missing parts supplied by reference TRBV19 and TRBJ1-2, is DGGITQSPKYLFRKEGQNVTLSCEQNLNHDAMYWYRQDPGQGLRLIYYSQIVNDFQKGDIAEGYSVSREKKESFPLTVTSAQKNPTAFYLCASRTNRGRGGYGYTFGSGTRLTVV.

The chain recombines TRBV7-3 with TRBJ1-3; D call uncertain. Trimming left V 5 bases short and J 2 bases short, with 10 bases between. Germline-derived CDR1 and CDR2 are SGHTA and FQGTGA. CDR3 length: 14 residues. For the CDR3, the DNA is TGTGCCAGCAGCGCCAGCGGGGCTGGAAACACCATATATTTT. Translation: CASSASGAGNTIYF.

V usage is TRBV4-1 and J usage is TRBJ1-5; 10 nucleotides line up with TRBD1. The V segment lost 0 bases and the J segment 3 bases; nucleotides outside the gene matches: 5. Germline loops: CDR1 MGHRA, CDR2 YSYEKL. The CDR3 sequence is 17 residues long. CDR3 sequence (DNA): TGCGCCAGCAGCCAAGAAGGGGGACAGGGGCTCAATCAGCCCCAGCATTTT. As protein: CASSQEGGQGLNQPQHF.

The V call is TRBV18, the J call TRBJ1-2; 8 bases map to TRBD1. Trimming cost V 6 bases and J 4 bases; bases outside gene matches: 7. CDR1 is KGHSH, CDR2 LQKENI, per germline. The CDR3 runs to 14 residues. The CDR3 region is CASSPGQGAYGYTF. The DNA for the CDR3 is TGTGCCAGCTCCCCGGGGCAGGGGGCCTATGGCTACACCTTC.

This sequence joins TRBV29-1 and TRBJ1-2; possible D gene TRBD1, 5 bases. Germline loops: CDR1 SQVTM, CDR2 ANQGSEA. The CDR3 is 11 amino acids. The CDR3 reads CGGGGGNGYTF. Written as DNA, the CDR3 is TGCGGTGGGGGGGGAGGTAATGGCTACACCTTC.

The V gene is TRBV7-2, the J gene TRBJ1-1, with D possibly TRBD1 on 5 matching bases. Germline V lookup: CDR1 SGHTA, CDR2 FQGNSA. V was pared by 3 bases and J by 2 bases, with 10 bases between. This CDR3 region has 14 residues. Here the CDR3 reads CASSFSDTNTEAFF. CDR3 coding DNA: TGTGCCAGCAGCTTTTCGGACACCAACACTGAAGCTTTCTTT.

The gene calls are TRBV5-1 and TRBJ2-7; 10 nucleotides match TRBD1. This CDR3 contains 13 residues. V lost 5 bases to trimming and J lost 1 base; unmatched junction nucleotides: 0. Germline-derived CDR1 and CDR2 are SGHRS and YFSETQ. The CDR3 loop is CASRGQGSYEQYF. The CDR3 DNA is TGCGCCAGCAGGGGACAGGGGTCCTACGAGCAGTACTTC.

The chain recombines TRBV7-9 with TRBJ1-4; no definite D call. CDR1 and CDR2 from the germline V gene are SEHNR and FQNEAQ (reference sequence). V was cut by 6 bases and J by 5 bases, with 7 bases left in between. The CDR3 is 12 amino acids. The CDR3 DNA sequence: TGTGCCAGCAGTCTAGAGAATGAAAAACTGTTTTTT. The encoded protein is CASSLENEKLFF.

J is TRBJ1-2 and V is TRBV19; D gene ambiguous. Germline loops: CDR1 LNHDA, CDR2 SQIVND (reference sequence). CDR3 length equals 13 residues. CDR3 coding DNA: TGTGCAGCCGGGGAGGGATACGGCTATGGCTACACCTTC. Protein product: CAAGEGYGYGYTF.

This clone was seen only a few times. This sequence joins TRBV12-3 or TRBV12-4 and TRBJ1-2; D ambiguous. The CDR3 has 12 residues. V was clipped by 9 bases and J by 1 base, with 9 bases between them. Here the CDR3 reads CASRGFNYGYTF. CDR3 bases: TGTGCCAGTCGAGGGTTTAACTATGGCTACACCTTC.

The chain recombines TRBV2 with TRBJ2-7; D unclear. V lost 0 bases and J lost 4, with 16 bases in between. Germline values: CDR1 SNHLY, CDR2 FYNNEI. This CDR3 has 16 residues. Written as DNA, the CDR3 is TGTGCCAGCAGTGAAGCCCTGTCCGACTTGGGTTACGAGCAGTACTTC. Translating it yields CASSEALSDLGYEQYF.

V is TRBV5-8 and J is TRBJ1-2, with D perhaps TRBD1 (6 bases). Trimming left V 2 bases short and J 3 bases short, with 14 bases between. The CDR3 contains 15 residues. Per the germline V gene, CDR1 is SGHTS and CDR2 is YDEGEE. In DNA form, the CDR3 reads TGTGCCAGCAGCTTTGGGCCCGAGGGGGACTATGGCTACACCTTC. It encodes CASSFGPEGDYGYTF.

V is TRBV19 and J is TRBJ1-1; D perhaps matches TRBD1 (5 bases). Trimming removed 7 bases at V and 2 bases at J, with 17 bases between. The CDR3 has 15 residues. The V gene's germline CDR1 is LNHDA and CDR2 SQIVND (reference sequence). The CDR3, as DNA: TGTGCCAGTACCGATGGAAGTAGGGGTAACACTGAAGCTTTCTTT. It is translated as CASTDGSRGNTEAFF. Using reference TRBV19 and TRBJ1-1 for the parts outside the CDR3, the full variable domain is DGGITQSPKYLFRKEGQNVTLSCEQNLNHDAMYWYRQDPGQGLRLIYYSQIVNDFQKGDIAEGYSVSREKKESFPLTVTSAQKNPTAFYLCASTDGSRGNTEAFFGQGTRLTVV.

The V gene is TRBV15, the J gene TRBJ1-5; 7 positions agree with TRBD1. The CDR3 totals 15 residues. Trimming removed 0 bases from V and 11 bases from J; junction bases left unmatched: 10. Germline loops: CDR1 LNHNV, CDR2 YYDKDF (reference sequence). The CDR3 nucleotides are TGTGCCACCAGCAGAGAGACAGGGCCCGTTGGAGCCCAGCATTTT. Translating it yields CATSRETGPVGAQHF.

The count of this clone is one. The genes are TRBV10-2 and TRBJ2-6; D is perhaps TRBD1 (5 bases). Trimming stripped 6 bases from V and 0 bases from J, with 15 bases between. CDR1 and CDR2 (germline): WSHSY, SAAADI. The CDR3 runs 17 residues. In nucleotides, the CDR3 is TGCGCCAGCAGATTGACAGTCCTCAACTCTGGGGCCAACGTCCTGACTTTC. It codes for CASRLTVLNSGANVLTF.

The chain combines TRBV5-1 with TRBJ2-7; 8 bases are shared with TRBD2. Germline values: CDR1 SGHRS, CDR2 YFSETQ. V lost 0 bases, J lost 4 bases, and 6 bases stayed unmatched. CDR3 size: 15 residues. CDR3 in amino acids: CASSLVSGSNYEQYF. CDR3 sequence (DNA): TGCGCCAGCAGCTTGGTGAGCGGGAGCAATTACGAGCAGTACTTC.

The chain uses TRBV30 and TRBJ2-7; TRBD2 matches at 10 bases. Germline V gene sequence: CDR1 GTSNPN, CDR2 SVGIG (reference sequence). The CDR3 consists of 13 residues. The junction had 2 bases not matched to a gene; V was cut back by 0 bases and J by 6 bases. CDR3 in amino acids: CAWSVPSGSEQYF. The CDR3 bases are TGTGCCTGGAGTGTCCCTAGCGGGAGCGAGCAGTACTTC.

The chain is built from TRBV27 and TRBJ2-7; unclear D gene. The CDR3 consists of 13 residues. The germline V gene encodes CDR1 MNHEY and CDR2 SMNVEV (reference sequence). Trimming took off 6 bases at V and 5 bases at J, with 14 bases between the two ends. The DNA of the CDR3 is TGTGCCAGCAGATCCAGCGACCCCCACGAGCAGTACTTC. Protein: CASRSSDPHEQYF.

This clone has more than one count but fewer than ten. This sequence joins TRBV9 and TRBJ1-3; D is undetermined. The germline CDR1 and CDR2 sequences are SGDLS and YYNGEE. Trimming took off 0 bases at V and 4 bases at J, with 11 bases between the two ends. The CDR3 totals 15 residues. The CDR3 DNA follows: TGTGCCAGCAGCGTAGAGCGGGGAAACGGAAACACCATATATTTT. Translating it yields CASSVERGNGNTIYF.